This TCR beta chain was recorded in a study of blood T cells in healthy people across ages. A sample-barcoded 5' primer and a J-beta primer mix were used in a second PCR of roughly 7 to 11 cycles. TCRdb called the 5' RACE reads again in MiXCR, with one record for every CDR3 protein. This table has 1.4 million or so distinct CDR3 sequences, approximately 43% appearing once. Germline-derived CDR1 and CDR2 are MNHEY and SMNVEV (reference sequence). Trimming removed 8 bases from V and 3 bases from J, with 8 bases in between. The CDR3 has 11 residues. The source material was blood. The source is a woman younger than 30 in good health. The chain employs TRBV27 and TRBJ2-7; D ambiguous. The chain's CDR3 is CASCRDYEQYF. For the CDR3, the DNA is TGTGCCAGCTGTAGGGACTACGAGCAGTACTTC.